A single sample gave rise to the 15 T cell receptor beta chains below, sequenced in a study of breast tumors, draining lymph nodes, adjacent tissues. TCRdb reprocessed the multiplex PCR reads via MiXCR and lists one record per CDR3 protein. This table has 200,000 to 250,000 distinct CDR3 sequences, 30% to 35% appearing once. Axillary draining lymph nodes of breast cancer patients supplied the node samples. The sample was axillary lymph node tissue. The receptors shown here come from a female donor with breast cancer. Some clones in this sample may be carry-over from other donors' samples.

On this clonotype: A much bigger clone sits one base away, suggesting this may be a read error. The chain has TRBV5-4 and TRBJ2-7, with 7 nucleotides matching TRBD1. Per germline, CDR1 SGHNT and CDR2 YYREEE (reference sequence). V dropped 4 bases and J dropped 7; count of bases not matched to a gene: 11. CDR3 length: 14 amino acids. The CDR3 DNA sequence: TGTGCCAGCAGCCCTGGACAGGCGGCATGGGAGCAGTACTTC. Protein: CASSPGQAAWEQYF.

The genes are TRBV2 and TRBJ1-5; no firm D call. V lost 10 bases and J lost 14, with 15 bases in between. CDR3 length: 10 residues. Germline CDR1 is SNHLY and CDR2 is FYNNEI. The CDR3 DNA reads TGTGCCACGGGATCAGGCTACGAGCATTTT. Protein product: CATGSGYEHF.

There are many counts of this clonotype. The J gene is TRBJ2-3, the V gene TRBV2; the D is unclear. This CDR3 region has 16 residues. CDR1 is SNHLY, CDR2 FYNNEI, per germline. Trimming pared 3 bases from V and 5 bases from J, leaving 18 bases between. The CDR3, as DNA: TGTGCCAGCAGTGACGTAGTCTACCACACAAAAGATACGCAGTATTTT. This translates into CASSDVVYHTKDTQYF.

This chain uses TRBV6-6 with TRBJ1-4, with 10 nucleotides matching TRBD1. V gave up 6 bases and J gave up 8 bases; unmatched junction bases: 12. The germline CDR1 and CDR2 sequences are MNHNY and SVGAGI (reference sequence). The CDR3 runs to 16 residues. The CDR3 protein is CASSRGTGVSEEKLFF. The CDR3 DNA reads TGTGCCAGCAGCCGCGGGACAGGGGTGTCGGAAGAAAAACTGTTTTTT.

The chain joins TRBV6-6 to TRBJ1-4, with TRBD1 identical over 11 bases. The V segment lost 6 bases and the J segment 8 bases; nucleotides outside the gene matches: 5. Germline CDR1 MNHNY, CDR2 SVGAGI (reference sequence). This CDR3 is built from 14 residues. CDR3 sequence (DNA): TGTGCCAGCAGCTATGGGACAGGGGGAGAAAAACTGTTTTTT. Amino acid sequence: CASSYGTGGEKLFF.

CDR3 amino acids: CASRSPSEPRYF. Here the CDR3 DNA reads TGTGCCAGCAGATCACCTAGCGAACCGCGGTATTTT. The rearrangement links TRBV7-2 to TRBJ2-3; D may be TRBD2 (6 bases). The CDR3 runs 12 residues. Germline CDR1 and CDR2: SGHTA and FQGNSA. V lost 6 bases to trimming and J lost 14 bases, with 18 bases between them.

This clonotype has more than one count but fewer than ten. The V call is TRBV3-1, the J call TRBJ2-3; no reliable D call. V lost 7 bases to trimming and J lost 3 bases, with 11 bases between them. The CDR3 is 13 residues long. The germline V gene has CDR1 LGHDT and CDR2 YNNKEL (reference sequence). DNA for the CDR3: TGTGCCAGCACGTCCTCTGGTACAGATACGCAGTATTTT. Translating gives CASTSSGTDTQYF.

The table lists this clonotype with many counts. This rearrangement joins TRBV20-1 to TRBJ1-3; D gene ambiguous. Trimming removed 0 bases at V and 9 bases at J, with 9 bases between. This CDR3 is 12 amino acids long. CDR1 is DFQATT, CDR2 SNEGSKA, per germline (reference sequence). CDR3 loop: CSAREGWRTIYF. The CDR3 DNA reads TGCAGTGCTAGAGAAGGGTGGCGCACCATATATTTT.

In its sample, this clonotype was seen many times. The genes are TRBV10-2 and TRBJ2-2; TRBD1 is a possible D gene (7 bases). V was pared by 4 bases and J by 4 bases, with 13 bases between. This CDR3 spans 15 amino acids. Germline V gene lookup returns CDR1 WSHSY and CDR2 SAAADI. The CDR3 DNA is TGCGCCAGCAGTGGGAGGGGGCTAAGCACCGGGGAGCTGTTTTTT. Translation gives CASSGRGLSTGELFF.

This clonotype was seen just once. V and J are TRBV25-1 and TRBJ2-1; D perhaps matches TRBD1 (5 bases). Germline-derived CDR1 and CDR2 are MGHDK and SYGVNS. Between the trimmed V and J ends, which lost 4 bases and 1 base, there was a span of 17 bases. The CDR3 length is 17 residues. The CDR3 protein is CASSARAAQGSYNEQFF. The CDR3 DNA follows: TGTGCCAGCAGTGCTAGAGCCGCGCAGGGTTCCTACAATGAGCAGTTCTTC.

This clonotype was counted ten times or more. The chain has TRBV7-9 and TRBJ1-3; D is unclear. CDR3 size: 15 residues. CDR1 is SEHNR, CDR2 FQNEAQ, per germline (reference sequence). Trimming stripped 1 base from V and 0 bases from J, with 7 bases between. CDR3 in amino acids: CASSLDTSSGNTIYF. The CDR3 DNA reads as TGTGCCAGCAGCTTAGACACTTCCTCTGGAAACACCATATATTTT.

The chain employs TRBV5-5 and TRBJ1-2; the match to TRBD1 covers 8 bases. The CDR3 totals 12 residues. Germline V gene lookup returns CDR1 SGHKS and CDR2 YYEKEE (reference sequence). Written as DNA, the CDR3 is TGTGCGGGAGGACAGGGAAACTATGGCTACACCTTC. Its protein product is CAGGQGNYGYTF.

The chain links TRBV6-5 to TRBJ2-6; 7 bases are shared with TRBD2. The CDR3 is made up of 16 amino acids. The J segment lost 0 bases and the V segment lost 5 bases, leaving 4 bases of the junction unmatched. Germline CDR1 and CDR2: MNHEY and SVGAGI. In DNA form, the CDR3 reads TGTGCCAGCAGTCTGGGGGGGAACTCTGGGGCCAACGTCCTGACTTTC. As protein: CASSLGGNSGANVLTF.

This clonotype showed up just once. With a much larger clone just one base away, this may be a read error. In nucleotides, the CDR3 is TGTGCCAGCCTAAAGGACCCACGGAGCTCCTACGAGCCGTACTTC. It codes for CASLKDPRSSYEPYF. J is TRBJ2-7 and V is TRBV9; D ambiguous. Per the germline V gene, CDR1 is SGDLS and CDR2 is YYNGEE. This CDR3 contains 15 residues.

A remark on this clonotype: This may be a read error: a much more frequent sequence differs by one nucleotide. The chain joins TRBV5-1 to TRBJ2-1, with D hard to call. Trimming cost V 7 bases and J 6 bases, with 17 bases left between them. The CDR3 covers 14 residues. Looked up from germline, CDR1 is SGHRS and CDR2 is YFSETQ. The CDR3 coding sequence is TGCGCCAGCTCCCGTAAGGATAGCTGCAATGAGCAGTTCTTC. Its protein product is CASSRKDSCNEQFF.